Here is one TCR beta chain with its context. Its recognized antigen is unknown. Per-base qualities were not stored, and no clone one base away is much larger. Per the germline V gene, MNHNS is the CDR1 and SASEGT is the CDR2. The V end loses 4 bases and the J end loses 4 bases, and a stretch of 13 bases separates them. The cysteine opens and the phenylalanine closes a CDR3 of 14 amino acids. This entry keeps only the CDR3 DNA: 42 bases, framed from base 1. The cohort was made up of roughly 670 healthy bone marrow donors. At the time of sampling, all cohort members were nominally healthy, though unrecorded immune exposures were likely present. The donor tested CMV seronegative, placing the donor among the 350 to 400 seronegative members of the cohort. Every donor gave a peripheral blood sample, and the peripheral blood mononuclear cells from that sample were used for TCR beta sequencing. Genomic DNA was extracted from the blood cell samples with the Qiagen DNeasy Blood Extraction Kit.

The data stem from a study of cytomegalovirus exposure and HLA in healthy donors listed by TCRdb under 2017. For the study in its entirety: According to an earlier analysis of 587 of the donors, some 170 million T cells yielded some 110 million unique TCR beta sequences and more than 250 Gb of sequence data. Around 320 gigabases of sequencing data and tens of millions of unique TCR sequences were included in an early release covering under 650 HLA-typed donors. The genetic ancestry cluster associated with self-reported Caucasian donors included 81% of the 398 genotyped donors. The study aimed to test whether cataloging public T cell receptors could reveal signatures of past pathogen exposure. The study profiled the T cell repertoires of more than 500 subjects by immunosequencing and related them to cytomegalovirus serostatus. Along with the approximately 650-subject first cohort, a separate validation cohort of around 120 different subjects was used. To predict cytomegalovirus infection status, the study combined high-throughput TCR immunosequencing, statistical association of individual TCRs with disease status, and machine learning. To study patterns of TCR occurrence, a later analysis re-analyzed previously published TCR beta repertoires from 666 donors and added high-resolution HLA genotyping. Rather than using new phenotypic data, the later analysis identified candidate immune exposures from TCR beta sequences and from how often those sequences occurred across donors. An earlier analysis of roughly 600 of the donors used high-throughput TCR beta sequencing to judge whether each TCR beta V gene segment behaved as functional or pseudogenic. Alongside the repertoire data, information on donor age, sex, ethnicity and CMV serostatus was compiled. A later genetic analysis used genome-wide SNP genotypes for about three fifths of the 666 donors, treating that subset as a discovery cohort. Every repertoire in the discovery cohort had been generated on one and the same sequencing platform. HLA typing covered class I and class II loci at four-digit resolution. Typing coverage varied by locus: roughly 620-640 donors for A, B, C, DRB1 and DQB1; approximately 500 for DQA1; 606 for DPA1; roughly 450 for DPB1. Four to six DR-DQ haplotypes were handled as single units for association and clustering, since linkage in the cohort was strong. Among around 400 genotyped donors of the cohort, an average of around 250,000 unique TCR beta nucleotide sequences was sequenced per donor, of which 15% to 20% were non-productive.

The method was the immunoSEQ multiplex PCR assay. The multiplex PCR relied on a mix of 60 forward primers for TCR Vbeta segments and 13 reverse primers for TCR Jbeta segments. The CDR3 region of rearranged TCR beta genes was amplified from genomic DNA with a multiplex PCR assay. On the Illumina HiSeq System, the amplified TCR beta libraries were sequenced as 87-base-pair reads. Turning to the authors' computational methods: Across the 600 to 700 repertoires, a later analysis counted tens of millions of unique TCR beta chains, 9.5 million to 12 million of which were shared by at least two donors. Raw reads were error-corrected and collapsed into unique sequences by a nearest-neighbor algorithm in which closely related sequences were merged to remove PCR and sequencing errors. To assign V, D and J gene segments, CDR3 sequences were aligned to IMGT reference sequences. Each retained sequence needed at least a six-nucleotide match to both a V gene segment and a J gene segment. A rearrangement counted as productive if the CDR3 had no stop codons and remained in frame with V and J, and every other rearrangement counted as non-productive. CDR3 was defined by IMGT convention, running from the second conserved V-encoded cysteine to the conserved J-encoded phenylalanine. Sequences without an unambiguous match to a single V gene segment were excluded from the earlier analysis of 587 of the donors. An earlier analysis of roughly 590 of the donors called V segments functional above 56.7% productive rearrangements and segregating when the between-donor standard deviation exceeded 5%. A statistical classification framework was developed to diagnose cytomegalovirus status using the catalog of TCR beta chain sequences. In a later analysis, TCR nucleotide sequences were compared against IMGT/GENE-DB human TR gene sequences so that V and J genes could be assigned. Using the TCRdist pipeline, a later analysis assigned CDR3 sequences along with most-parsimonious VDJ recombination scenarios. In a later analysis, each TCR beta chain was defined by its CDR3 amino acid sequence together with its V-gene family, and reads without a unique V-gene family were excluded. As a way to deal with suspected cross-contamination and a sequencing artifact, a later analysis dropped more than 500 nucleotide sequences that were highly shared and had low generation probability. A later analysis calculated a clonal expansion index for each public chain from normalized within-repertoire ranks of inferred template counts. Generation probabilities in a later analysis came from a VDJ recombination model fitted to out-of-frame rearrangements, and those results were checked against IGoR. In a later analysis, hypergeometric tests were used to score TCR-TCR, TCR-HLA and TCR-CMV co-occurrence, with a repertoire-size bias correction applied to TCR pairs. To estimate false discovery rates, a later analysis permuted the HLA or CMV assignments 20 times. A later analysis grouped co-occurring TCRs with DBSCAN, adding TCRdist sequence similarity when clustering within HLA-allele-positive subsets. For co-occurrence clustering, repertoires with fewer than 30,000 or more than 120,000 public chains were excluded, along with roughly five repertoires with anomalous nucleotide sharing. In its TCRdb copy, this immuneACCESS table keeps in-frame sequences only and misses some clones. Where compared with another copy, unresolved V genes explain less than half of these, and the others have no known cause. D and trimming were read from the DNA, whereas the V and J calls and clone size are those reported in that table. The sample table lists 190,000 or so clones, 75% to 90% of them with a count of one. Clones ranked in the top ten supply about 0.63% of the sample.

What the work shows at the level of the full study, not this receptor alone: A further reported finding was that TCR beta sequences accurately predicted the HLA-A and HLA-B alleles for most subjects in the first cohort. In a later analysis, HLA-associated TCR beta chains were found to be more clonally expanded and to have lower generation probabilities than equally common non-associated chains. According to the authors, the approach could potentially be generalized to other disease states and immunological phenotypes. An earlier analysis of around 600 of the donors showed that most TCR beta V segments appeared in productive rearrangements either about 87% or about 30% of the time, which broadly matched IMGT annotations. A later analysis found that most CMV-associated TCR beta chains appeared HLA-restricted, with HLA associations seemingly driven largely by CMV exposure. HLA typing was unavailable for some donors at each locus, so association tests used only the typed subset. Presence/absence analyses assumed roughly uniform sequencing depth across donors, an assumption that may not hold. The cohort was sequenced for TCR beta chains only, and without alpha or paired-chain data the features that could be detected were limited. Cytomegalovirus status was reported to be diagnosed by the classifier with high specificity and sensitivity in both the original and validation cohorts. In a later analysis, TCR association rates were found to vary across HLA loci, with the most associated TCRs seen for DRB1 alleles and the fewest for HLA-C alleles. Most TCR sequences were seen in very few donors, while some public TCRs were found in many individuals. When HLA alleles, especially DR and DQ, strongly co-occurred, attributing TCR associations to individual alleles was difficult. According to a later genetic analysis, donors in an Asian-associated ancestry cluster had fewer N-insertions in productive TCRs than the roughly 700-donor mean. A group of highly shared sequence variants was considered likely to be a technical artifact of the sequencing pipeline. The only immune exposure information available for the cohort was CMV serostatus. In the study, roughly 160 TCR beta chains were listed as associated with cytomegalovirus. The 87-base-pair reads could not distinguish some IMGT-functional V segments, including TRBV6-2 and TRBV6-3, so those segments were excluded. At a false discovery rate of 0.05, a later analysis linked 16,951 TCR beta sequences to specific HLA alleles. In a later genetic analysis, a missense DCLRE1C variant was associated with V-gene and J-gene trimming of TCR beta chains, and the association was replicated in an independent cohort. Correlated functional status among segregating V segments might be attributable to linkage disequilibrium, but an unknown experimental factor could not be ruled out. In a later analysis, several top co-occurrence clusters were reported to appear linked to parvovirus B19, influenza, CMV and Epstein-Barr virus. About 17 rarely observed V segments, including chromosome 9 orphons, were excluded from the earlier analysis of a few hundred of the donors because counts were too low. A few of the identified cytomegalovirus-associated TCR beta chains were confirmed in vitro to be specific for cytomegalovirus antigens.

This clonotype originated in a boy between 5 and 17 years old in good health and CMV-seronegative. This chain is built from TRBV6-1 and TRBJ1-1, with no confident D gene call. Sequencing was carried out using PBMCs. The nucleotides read TGTGCCAGCAGTGTTTTCAAAGGGAGCACTGAAGCTTTCTTT. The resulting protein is CASSVFKGSTEAFF.